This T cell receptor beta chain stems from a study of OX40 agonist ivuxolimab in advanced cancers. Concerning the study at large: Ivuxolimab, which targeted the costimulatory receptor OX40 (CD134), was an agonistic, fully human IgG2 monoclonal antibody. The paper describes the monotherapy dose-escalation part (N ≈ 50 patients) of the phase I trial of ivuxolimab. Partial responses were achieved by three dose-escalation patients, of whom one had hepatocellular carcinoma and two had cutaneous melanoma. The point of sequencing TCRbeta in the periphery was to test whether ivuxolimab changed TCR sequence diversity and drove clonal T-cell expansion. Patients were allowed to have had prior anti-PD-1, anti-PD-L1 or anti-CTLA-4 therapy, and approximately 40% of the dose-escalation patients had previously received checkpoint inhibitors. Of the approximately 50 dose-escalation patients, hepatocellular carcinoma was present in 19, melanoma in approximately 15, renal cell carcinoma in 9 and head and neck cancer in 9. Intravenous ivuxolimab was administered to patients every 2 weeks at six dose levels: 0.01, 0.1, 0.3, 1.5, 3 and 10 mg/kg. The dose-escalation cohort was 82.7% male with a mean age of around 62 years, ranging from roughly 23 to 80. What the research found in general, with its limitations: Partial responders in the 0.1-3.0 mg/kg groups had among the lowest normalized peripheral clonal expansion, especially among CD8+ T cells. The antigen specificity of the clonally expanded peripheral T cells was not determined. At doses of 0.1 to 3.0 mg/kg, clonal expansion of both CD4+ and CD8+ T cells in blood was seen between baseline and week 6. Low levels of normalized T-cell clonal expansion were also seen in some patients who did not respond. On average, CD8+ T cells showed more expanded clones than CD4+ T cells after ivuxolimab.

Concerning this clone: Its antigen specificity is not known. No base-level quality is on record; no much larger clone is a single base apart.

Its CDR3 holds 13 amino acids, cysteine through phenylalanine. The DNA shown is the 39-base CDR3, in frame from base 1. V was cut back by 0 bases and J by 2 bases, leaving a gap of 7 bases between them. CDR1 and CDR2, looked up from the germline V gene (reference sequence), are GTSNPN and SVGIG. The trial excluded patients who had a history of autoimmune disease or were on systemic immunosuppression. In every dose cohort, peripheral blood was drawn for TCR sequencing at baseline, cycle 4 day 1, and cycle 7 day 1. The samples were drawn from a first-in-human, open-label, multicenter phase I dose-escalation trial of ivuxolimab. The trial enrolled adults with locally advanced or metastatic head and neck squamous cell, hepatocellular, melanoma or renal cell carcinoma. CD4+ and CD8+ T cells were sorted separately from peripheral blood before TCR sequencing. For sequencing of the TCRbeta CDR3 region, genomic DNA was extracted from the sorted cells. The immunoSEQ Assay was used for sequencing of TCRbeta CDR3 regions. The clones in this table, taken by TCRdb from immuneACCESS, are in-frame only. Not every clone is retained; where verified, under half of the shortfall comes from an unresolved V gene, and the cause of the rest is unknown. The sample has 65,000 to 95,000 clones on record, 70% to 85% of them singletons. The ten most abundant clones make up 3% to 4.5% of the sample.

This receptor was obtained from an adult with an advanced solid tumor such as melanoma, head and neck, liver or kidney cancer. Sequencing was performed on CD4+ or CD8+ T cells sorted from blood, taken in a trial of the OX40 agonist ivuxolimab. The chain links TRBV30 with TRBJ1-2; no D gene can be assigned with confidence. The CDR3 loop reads CAWSVEANYGYTF. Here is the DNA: TGTGCCTGGAGTGTAGAAGCAAACTATGGCTACACCTTC. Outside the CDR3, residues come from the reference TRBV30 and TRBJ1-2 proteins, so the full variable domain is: SQTIHQWPATLVQPVGSPLSLECTVEGTSNPNLYWYRQAAGRGLQLLFYSVGIGQISSEVPQNLSASRPQDRQFILSSKKLLLSDSGFYLCAWSVEANYGYTFGSGTRLTVV.